The next 10 T cell receptor beta chains were all read from a single sample in a study of regulatory T cells in long-lasting Graves disease. Investigators prepared the TCR beta libraries by applying iRepertoire HTBI primers and Arm-PCR of CDR3 regions. MiXCR was run by TCRdb on the multiplex PCR reads, yielding one entry per CDR3 protein. Among approximately 440,000 distinct CDR3 sequences listed, roughly a quarter were seen once. Time point here: persistent/refractory GD, antithyroid drugs over 5 years with positive TRAb. RNA extracted from PBMCs served as the sequencing template. The sample in question was peripheral blood mononuclear cells (PBMCs), obtained when the disease was refractory, from a patient treated with antithyroid drugs. All receptors come from a female donor with Graves disease.

In its sample, this clonotype was seen many times. The rearrangement joins TRBV28 to TRBJ1-1; possibly TRBD1 for D (6 bases). Germline V CDR1 and CDR2: MDHEN, SYDVKM. The CDR3 has 15 residues. Trimming left V 3 bases short and J 0 bases short, with 11 bases between. CDR3 coding DNA: TGTGCCAGCAGTTTCTCCGGACAGCTGAACACTGAAGCTTTCTTT. It encodes CASSFSGQLNTEAFF. The full variable domain, with the rest looked up from reference TRBV28 and TRBJ1-1, is DVKVTQSSRYLVKRTGEKVFLECVQDMDHENMFWYRQDPGLGLRLIYFSYDVKMKEKGDIPEGYSVSREKKERFSLILESASTNQTSMYLCASSFSGQLNTEAFFGQGTRLTVV.

V gene TRBV30 combines with J gene TRBJ1-5; D is undetermined. The CDR3 covers 15 residues. CDR1 is GTSNPN and CDR2 is SVGIG in the germline V gene (reference sequence). Trimming cost V 2 bases and J 0 bases, with 11 bases left between them. The CDR3 reads CAWSPGGSSNQPQHF. Written as DNA, the CDR3 is TGTGCCTGGAGTCCAGGTGGCAGTAGCAATCAGCCCCAGCATTTT.

This rearrangement joins TRBV6-1 to TRBJ1-1; the D is unclear. The CDR3 contains 14 residues. Germline values: CDR1 MNHNS, CDR2 SASEGT. V was clipped by 6 bases and J by 7 bases, with 18 bases between them. The CDR3 DNA reads TGTGCCAGCAGACCGTTTTCAGCTGTACATGAAGCTTTCTTT. The encoded protein is CASRPFSAVHEAFF.

V usage is TRBV19 and J usage is TRBJ1-3; D perhaps matches TRBD1 (6 bases). The germline V gene has CDR1 LNHDA and CDR2 SQIVND (reference sequence). Between the trimmed V and J ends, which lost 7 bases and 0 bases, there was a span of 13 bases. There are 15 residues in the CDR3. The CDR3 DNA reads TGTGCCAGTACCCCCTTGGACAGCTCTGGAAACACCATATATTTT. Encoded protein: CASTPLDSSGNTIYF.

This clonotype has ten or more counts. CDR3 in amino acids: CASSYSNWGSYEQYF. The CDR3 DNA follows: TGTGCCAGCAGTTACTCGAATTGGGGATCCTACGAGCAGTACTTC. The chain recombines TRBV6-2 or TRBV6-3 with TRBJ2-7; no clear D. The CDR3 spans 15 residues. V lost 0 bases to trimming and J lost 1 base, with 10 bases between them. CDR1 is MNHEY, CDR2 SVGEGT, per germline.

The table lists this clonotype with many counts. This chain joins TRBV12-3 or TRBV12-4 and TRBJ2-7; 7 bases line up with TRBD2. With 4 bases clipped from V and 2 bases from J, the junction kept 8 bases outside the gene matches. The CDR3 covers 15 residues. The DNA of the CDR3 is TGTGCCAGCAGTTCGCAAAGCGGGGTAACCTACGAGCAGTACTTC. It encodes CASSSQSGVTYEQYF.

This clonotype came up a few times. This sequence joins TRBV11-2 and TRBJ2-2; TRBD2 aligns across 13 bases. With V trimmed by 3 bases and J by 5 bases, 3 bases remained unmatched. The CDR3 runs 16 residues. Germline V CDR1 and CDR2: SGHAT, FQNNGV. The CDR3 DNA reads as TGTGCCAGCAGCTTGGCGGGACTAGCGGGAACCGGGGAGCTGTTTTTT. Residues: CASSLAGLAGTGELFF. The whole variable domain, remainder taken from reference TRBV11-2 and TRBJ2-2, is EAGVAQSPRYKIIEKRQSVAFWCNPISGHATLYWYQQILGQGPKLLIQFQNNGVVDDSQLPKDRFSAERLKGVDSTLKIQPAKLEDSAVYLCASSLAGLAGTGELFFGEGSRLTVL.

The CDR3 here is CASIVGSGNEQFF. CDR3 nucleotide sequence: TGTGCCAGCATCGTCGGGAGCGGGAATGAGCAGTTCTTC. The chain recombines TRBV28 with TRBJ2-1; a possible D gene is TRBD2 (6 bases). The CDR3 is made up of 13 amino acids. CDR1 and CDR2 from the germline V gene are MDHEN and SYDVKM. The V end was cut by 7 bases, the J end by 7 bases, with 14 bases between.

This rearrangement joins TRBV2 to TRBJ2-7; 10 bases fit TRBD1. The CDR3 contains 13 residues. V was pared by 6 bases and J by 5 bases, with 4 bases of the junction left unmatched. CDR1 and CDR2 from the germline V gene are SNHLY and FYNNEI. The CDR3 DNA reads as TGTGCCAGCAGGGGGACAGGGGTCCACGAGCAGTACTTC. It specifies CASRGTGVHEQYF.

This clonotype was counted between two and nine times. The chain uses TRBV12-3 or TRBV12-4 and TRBJ2-5, with D perhaps matching TRBD1 (6 bases). V shed 5 bases and J shed 5 bases, with 18 bases lying between them. The CDR3 is 15 amino acids. CDR3 residues: CASSVVRGSRETQYF. The DNA of the CDR3 is TGTGCCAGCAGTGTTGTCAGGGGCTCTCGGGAGACCCAGTACTTC.